This T cell receptor (beta chain) was observed in a study of OX40 agonist ivuxolimab in advanced cancers. Whole-study results and caveats: There were, on average, more expanded clones in CD8+ T cells than in CD4+. Specificity for antigen went undetermined in the expanded peripheral T cells. Both CD4+ and CD8+ T cell populations in blood had undergone clonal expansion by week 6 at 0.1 to 3.0 mg/kg.

On cycle 4 day 1 and cycle 7 day 1, as well as at baseline, blood was sampled. Method: immunoSEQ multiplex PCR; TCRdb's copy keeps in-frame clones and lacks some. The sample holds about 38,000 clones, about 88% seen once. With V trimmed by 5 bases and J by 10 bases, 15 bases remained unmatched. The germline V gene encodes CDR1 MNHNY and CDR2 SVGAGI (reference sequence). CDR3 length: 16 amino acids. For this clone: Its matching antigen is unknown.

This material consisted of CD4+ or CD8+ T cells sorted from blood, taken in a trial of the OX40 agonist ivuxolimab. The V and J genes are TRBV6-6 and TRBJ2-1, with 9 bases fitting TRBD1. This TCR was sampled from an adult with an advanced solid tumor such as melanoma, head and neck, liver or kidney cancer. The CDR3 bases are TGTGCCAGCAGTCACTTCAAGGGACAGGGTGAAATCGAGCAGTTCTTC. Its protein is CASSHFKGQGEIEQFF.